This paragraph reports one T cell receptor beta chain. The CDR3 runs 12 residues. Per the germline V gene, CDR1 is SGHAT and CDR2 is FQNNGV. Trimming shortened V by 5 bases and J by 6 bases, and 7 bases separated the two germline ends. The data derive from a study of high-grade serous ovarian cancer treatment subgroups. Profiling relied on immunoSEQ multiplex PCR, and the TCRdb table lists in-frame clones only, not all of them. The data show about 18,000 clones, 75% seen once. The tumor samples were collected prior to definitive surgery or chemotherapy. The sequence was collected from a human donor with high-grade serous ovarian cancer. The sequenced material came from tumor tissue. The chain employs TRBV11-2 and TRBJ2-2; unclear D gene. This CDR3 reads CASSGFAGELFF. CDR3 DNA sequence: TGTGCCAGCAGCGGCTTTGCCGGGGAGCTGTTTTTT.